The 22 T cell receptor beta chains presented below share a single source sample, sequenced in a study of sequential checkpoint blockade in melanoma. Treatment in this sample: randomized to nivolumab then ipilimumab (arm A) or the reverse (arm B). This table comes from immunoSEQ multiplex PCR, and its TCRdb copy is limited to in-frame clones, with some not included. The profile covers about 17,000 clones, with around 70% appearing a single time and approximately 35% taken by the ten largest. The sequences come from CD8+ T cells sorted from blood (inferred from file names), collected from a patient given nivolumab and ipilimumab in sequence. Every receptor here comes from a human donor with melanoma.

The chain couples TRBV25-1 to TRBJ2-7; D might be TRBD1 (6 bases). This CDR3 comprises 14 residues. Germline assignment: CDR1 MGHDK and CDR2 SYGVNS. V lost 2 bases and J lost 4, with 12 bases in between. CDR3 coding DNA: TGTGCCAGCAGTGAAATCGGACAGTTTTACGAGCAGTACTTC. Residues: CASSEIGQFYEQYF.

The chain recombines TRBV7-9 with TRBJ2-1; D may be TRBD2 (6 bases). Germline V lookup: CDR1 SEHNR, CDR2 FQNEAQ (reference sequence). The CDR3 consists of 12 residues. The germline V and J ends were trimmed by 5 bases and 8 bases, with 10 bases remaining between them. CDR3 sequence (DNA): TGTGCCAGCAGCCAAGGAGGGTATGAGCAGTTCTTC. This gives the protein CASSQGGYEQFF. Full variable domain (remainder filled in from reference TRBV7-9 and TRBJ2-1): DTGVSQNPRHKITKRGQNVTFRCDPISEHNRLYWYRQTLGQGPEFLTYFQNEAQLEKSRLLSDRFSAERPKGSFSTLEIQRTEQGDSAMYLCASSQGGYEQFFGPGTRLTVL.

The V call is TRBV10-3, the J call TRBJ2-3; no definite D call. CDR3 length equals 15 residues. V was pared by 6 bases and J by 1 base, with 14 bases between. The germline V gene has CDR1 ENHRY and CDR2 SYGVKD. The CDR3 DNA is TGTGCCATCAGCTCAGACTTTCTTCGCACAGATACGCAGTATTTT. Its protein product is CAISSDFLRTDTQYF.

Regarding this clone: The junction differs from germline at one of its ends, possibly a read error. The J gene is TRBJ2-4, the V gene TRBV13; 8 nucleotides agree with TRBD2. In germline, CDR1 is PRHDT, CDR2 FYEKMQ (reference sequence). This CDR3 contains 12 residues. CDR3 region: CASSNSPSGSEF. The CDR3 bases are TGTGCCAGCAGCAATAGTCCCAGCGGGAGTGAGTTC.

The CDR3: CASSDSGGTGANVLTF. Written as DNA, the CDR3 is TGTGCCAGCAGTGACTCGGGGGGGACTGGGGCCAACGTCCTGACTTTC. This chain uses TRBV6-4 with TRBJ2-6, with 7 bases fitting TRBD2. J was trimmed by 2 bases and V by 0 bases; bases with no gene match: 1. Germline lookup yields CDR1 MRHNA and CDR2 SNTAGT. This CDR3 comprises 16 residues.

The gene calls are TRBV5-4 and TRBJ2-5, with a possible D match to TRBD2 (6 bases). The CDR3 has 14 residues. Looked up from germline, CDR1 is SGHNT and CDR2 is YYREEE (reference sequence). Between the trimmed V and J ends, which lost 1 base and 2 bases, there was a span of 9 bases. The CDR3 DNA sequence: TGTGCCAGCAGCTTGTTGGGGGGTCAAGAGACCCAGTACTTC. Translating it yields CASSLLGGQETQYF.

This clone turned up a few times. This sequence may be a read error, since a much larger clone differs from it by one base. Other DNA sequences in the same sample also yield this CDR3. V usage is TRBV4-1 and J usage is TRBJ2-5; 9 bases align to TRBD2. The CDR3 sequence is 15 residues long. CDR1 is MGHRA and CDR2 is YSYEKL in the germline V gene. Germline trimming cut 5 bases from V and 0 bases from J; bases unmatched to any gene: 4. CDR3 protein: CASSTGGGDQETQYF. The CDR3 bases are TGCGCCAGCAGCACTGGCGGGGGGGACCAAGAGACCCAGTACTTC.

The J gene is TRBJ2-1, the V gene TRBV28, with 11 bases matching TRBD2. CDR1 and CDR2 from the germline V gene are MDHEN and SYDVKM. The CDR3 consists of 14 residues. Trimming took 2 bases from V and 9 from J; bases not matched to a gene: 3. The CDR3 coding sequence is TGTGCCAGCAGTTTACTAGCGGGAGGTGGTGAGCAGTTCTTC. As protein: CASSLLAGGGEQFF.

V usage is TRBV4-1 and J usage is TRBJ2-1; D is uncertain. This CDR3 is built from 12 residues. Germline values: CDR1 MGHRA, CDR2 YSYEKL. The germline V and J ends were trimmed by 1 base and 5 bases, with 3 bases remaining between them. Here the CDR3 reads CASSQVDNEQFF. The CDR3 nucleotides read TGCGCCAGCAGCCAAGTCGACAATGAGCAGTTCTTC.

The genes are TRBV28 and TRBJ2-3; the match to TRBD2 covers 11 bases. Trimming cost V 2 bases and J 6 bases; bases outside gene matches: 7. Per germline, CDR1 MDHEN and CDR2 SYDVKM. The CDR3 contains 16 residues. The CDR3: CASSLGTSGNLDTQYF. In DNA, the CDR3 is TGTGCCAGCAGTTTAGGGACTAGCGGTAATTTGGATACGCAGTATTTT.

This chain connects TRBV9 to TRBJ1-2; possibly TRBD1 for D (6 bases). The CDR3 spans 16 residues. Germline assignment: CDR1 SGDLS and CDR2 YYNGEE. Deletions cut 0 bases from V and 4 bases from J, with 16 bases between. The CDR3 is CASSVATGSGPYGYTF. CDR3 sequence (DNA): TGTGCCAGCAGCGTAGCGACAGGATCGGGCCCCTATGGCTACACCTTC.

This clone was seen only a few times. V usage is TRBV6-4 and J usage is TRBJ2-3; 12 bases are shared with TRBD2. The CDR3 has 15 residues. V lost 7 bases to trimming and J lost 1 base; unmatched junction nucleotides: 3. Germline V gene data show CDR1 as MRHNA and CDR2 as SNTAGT. CDR3 DNA sequence: TGTGCCAGCACCAGGACTAGCGGGGGCACAGATACGCAGTATTTT. Its translation: CASTRTSGGTDTQYF.

This chain connects TRBV2 to TRBJ1-3; maybe TRBD1 (6 bases). The V and J ends lost 6 bases and 0 bases respectively, with 12 bases between them. Per germline, CDR1 SNHLY and CDR2 FYNNEI. The CDR3 is 15 residues long. DNA of the CDR3: TGTGCCAGCAGAAGACAGGTCAACTCTGGAAACACCATATATTTT. Amino acid sequence: CASRRQVNSGNTIYF. The variable domain in full, completed from reference TRBV2 and TRBJ1-3, reads EPEVTQTPSHQVTQMGQEVILRCVPISNHLYFYWYRQILGQKVEFLVSFYNNEISEKSEIFDDQFSVERPDGSNFTLKIRSTKLEDSAMYFCASRRQVNSGNTIYFGEGSWLTVV.

J is TRBJ2-1 and V is TRBV4-1; unclear D gene. Trimming cost V 0 bases and J 9 bases, with 15 bases left between them. The CDR3 covers 15 residues. Germline loops: CDR1 MGHRA, CDR2 YSYEKL. CDR3 nucleotides: TGCGCCAGCAGCCAAGATGATGTCCCCCACGGTGAGCAGTTCTTC. This codes for CASSQDDVPHGEQFF.

The chain combines TRBV28 with TRBJ1-2; TRBD1 agrees at 8 bases. The CDR3 is 13 residues long. The V and J ends lost 5 bases and 4 bases, in that order; junction bases with no gene match: 3. CDR1 and CDR2 from the germline V gene are MDHEN and SYDVKM. The CDR3 reads CASSEGQAYGYTF. CDR3 bases: TGTGCCAGCAGTGAGGGACAGGCCTATGGCTACACCTTC.

The chain couples TRBV30 to TRBJ2-5; D gene unclear. The CDR3 totals 15 residues. Deletions cut 2 bases from V and 0 bases from J, with 13 bases between. The germline V gene has CDR1 GTSNPN and CDR2 SVGIG (reference sequence). CDR3 bases: TGTGCCTGGAGTAGACGGCGGTCGAACCAAGAGACCCAGTACTTC. It specifies CAWSRRRSNQETQYF.

The CDR3 spells CASSRRDIPDTQYF. CDR3 nucleotide sequence: TGTGCCAGCAGTAGACGGGACATCCCAGATACGCAGTATTTT. This chain connects TRBV28 to TRBJ2-3; D might be TRBD1 (6 bases). The length of the CDR3 is 14 residues. CDR1 MDHEN and CDR2 SYDVKM come from the germline V gene. Between the trimmed V and J ends, which lost 5 bases and 4 bases, there was a span of 13 bases.

The V call is TRBV7-8, the J call TRBJ2-5, with a possible D match to TRBD1 (6 bases). The DNA end is a closer match to TRBJ2-7, so the J assignment may be wrong. The germline V gene encodes CDR1 SGHVS and CDR2 FQNEAQ. The length of the CDR3 is 14 residues. The CDR3 region is CASSPRDNAYEQYF. In DNA, the CDR3 is TGTGCCAGCAGCCCACGGGACAACGCCTACGAGCAGTACTTC.

V usage is TRBV7-7 and J usage is TRBJ2-2, with TRBD1 identical over 7 bases. The CDR3 consists of 16 residues. Per germline, CDR1 SSHAT and CDR2 FNYEAQ (reference sequence). Trimming at V came to 3 bases and at J to 1 base, leaving 5 bases not matched to a gene. CDR3 DNA: TGTGCCAGCAGCTTGGAGTGGACAGGGAACACCGGGGAGCTGTTTTTT. Amino acid sequence: CASSLEWTGNTGELFF.

The gene calls are TRBV13 and TRBJ2-7, with TRBD1 matching over 10 bases. Germline CDR1 reads PRHDT; CDR2 reads FYEKMQ (reference sequence). CDR3 length equals 13 residues. V trimming: 3 bases; J trimming: 6 bases; junction bases outside the gene matches: 2. Written as DNA, the CDR3 is TGTGCCAGCAGCTTTGGGACAGGGGCCGAGCAGTACTTC. Amino acid sequence: CASSFGTGAEQYF.

V gene TRBV27 combines with J gene TRBJ2-3; D possibly corresponds to TRBD1 (5 bases). The CDR3 extends over 15 amino acids. Per the germline V gene, CDR1 is MNHEY and CDR2 is SMNVEV (reference sequence). The V and J ends lost 5 bases and 0 bases respectively, with 12 bases between them. The CDR3 DNA reads TGTGCCAGCAGTACCAGACAGTCTAGCACAGATACGCAGTATTTT. It encodes CASSTRQSSTDTQYF.

This clone was observed a handful of times. The chain has TRBV11-2 and TRBJ2-5; the match to TRBD2 covers 9 bases. Judging by the DNA end, TRBJ2-7 fits better; the J call may be wrong. Germline V CDR1 and CDR2: SGHAT, FQNNGV. The CDR3 extends over 15 amino acids. CDR3 amino acids: CASSFGPSGTYEQYF. The CDR3, as DNA: TGTGCCAGCAGCTTTGGGCCTAGCGGGACCTACGAGCAGTACTTC.